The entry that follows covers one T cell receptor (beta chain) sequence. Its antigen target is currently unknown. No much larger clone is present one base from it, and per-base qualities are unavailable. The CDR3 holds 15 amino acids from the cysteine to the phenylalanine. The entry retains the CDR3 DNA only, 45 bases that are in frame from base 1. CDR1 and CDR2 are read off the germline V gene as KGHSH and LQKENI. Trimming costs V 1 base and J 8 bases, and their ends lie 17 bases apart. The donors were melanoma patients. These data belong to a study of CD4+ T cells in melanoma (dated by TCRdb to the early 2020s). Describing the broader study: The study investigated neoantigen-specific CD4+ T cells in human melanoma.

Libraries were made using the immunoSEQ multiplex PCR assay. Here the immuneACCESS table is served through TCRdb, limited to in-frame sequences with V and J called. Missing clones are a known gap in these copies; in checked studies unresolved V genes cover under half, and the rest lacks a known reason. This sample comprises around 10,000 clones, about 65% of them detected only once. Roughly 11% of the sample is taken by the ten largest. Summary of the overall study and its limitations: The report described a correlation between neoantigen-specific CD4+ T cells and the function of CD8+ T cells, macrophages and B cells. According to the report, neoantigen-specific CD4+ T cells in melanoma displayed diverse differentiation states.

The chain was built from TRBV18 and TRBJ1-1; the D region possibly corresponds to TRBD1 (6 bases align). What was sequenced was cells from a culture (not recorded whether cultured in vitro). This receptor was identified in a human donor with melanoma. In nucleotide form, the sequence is TGTGCCAGCTCACCACTTAAGATACCAGGGGCGGAAGCTTTCTTT. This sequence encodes CASSPLKIPGAEAFF. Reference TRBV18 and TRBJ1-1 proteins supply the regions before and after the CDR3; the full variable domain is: NAGVMQNPRHLVRRRGQEARLRCSPMKGHSHVYWYRQLPEEGLKFMVYLQKENIIDESGMPKERFSAEFPKEGPSILRIQQVVRGDSAAYFCASSPLKIPGAEAFFGQGTRLTVV.